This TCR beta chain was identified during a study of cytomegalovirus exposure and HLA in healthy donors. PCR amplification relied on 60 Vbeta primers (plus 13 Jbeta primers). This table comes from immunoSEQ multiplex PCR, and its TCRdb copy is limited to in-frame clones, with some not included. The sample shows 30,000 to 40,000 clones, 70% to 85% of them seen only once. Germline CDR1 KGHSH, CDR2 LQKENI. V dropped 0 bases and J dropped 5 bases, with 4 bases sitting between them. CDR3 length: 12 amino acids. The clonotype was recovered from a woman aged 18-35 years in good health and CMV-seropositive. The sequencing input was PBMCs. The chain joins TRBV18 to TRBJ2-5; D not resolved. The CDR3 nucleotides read TGTGCCAGCTCACCACCCGGGGAGACCCAGTACTTC. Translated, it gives CASSPPGETQYF.